This TCR beta chain derives from a study of blood T cells in healthy people across ages. Total RNA, at least 5 micrograms per sample, was extracted from PBMCs. J gave up 7 bases and V 0 bases, and 2 bases lay outside the gene matches. There are 14 residues in the CDR3. Germline V gene lookup returns CDR1 LGHNA and CDR2 YSLEER. Next came a second PCR, run for about 6 to 12 cycles, which used a sample-barcoded 5' primer along with a J-beta primer mix. A 12-random-nucleotide template-switch adaptor tagged each cDNA molecule. TCRdb used MiXCR to reprocess the 5' RACE reads, holding one entry per CDR3 protein. The data contain roughly 2 million distinct CDR3 sequences, less than 50% of them singletons. This clonotype was found a few times. What it binds is unknown. General study points: Any changes in expanded clonotypes were possibly confounded, as donor CMV status remained unknown.

The clonotype originates from a woman in her thirties or forties in good health. Sequenced: blood. V and J are TRBV4-3 and TRBJ2-5, with 10 bases that match TRBD2. The DNA of the CDR3 is TGCGCCAGCAGCCAAGAACCTAGCGGGGGGACCCAGTACTTC. Amino acid sequence: CASSQEPSGGTQYF.